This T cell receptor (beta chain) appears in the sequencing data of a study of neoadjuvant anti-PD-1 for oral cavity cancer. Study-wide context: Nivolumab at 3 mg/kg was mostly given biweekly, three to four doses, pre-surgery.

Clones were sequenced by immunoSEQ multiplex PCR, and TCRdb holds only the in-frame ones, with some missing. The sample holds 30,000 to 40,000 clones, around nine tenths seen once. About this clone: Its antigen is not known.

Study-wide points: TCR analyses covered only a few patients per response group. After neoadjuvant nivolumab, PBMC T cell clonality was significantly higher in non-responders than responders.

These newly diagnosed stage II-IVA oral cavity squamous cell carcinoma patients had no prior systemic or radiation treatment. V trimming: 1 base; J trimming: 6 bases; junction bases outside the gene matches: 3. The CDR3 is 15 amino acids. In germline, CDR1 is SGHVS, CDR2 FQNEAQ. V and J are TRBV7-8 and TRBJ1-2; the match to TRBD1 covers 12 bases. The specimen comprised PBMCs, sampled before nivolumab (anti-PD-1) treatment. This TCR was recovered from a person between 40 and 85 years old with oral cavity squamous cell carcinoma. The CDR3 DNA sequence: TGTGCCAGCAGCTTAGTGCGGGACAGGGGGCATGGCTACACCTTC. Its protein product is CASSLVRDRGHGYTF.